The T cell receptor (beta chain) described here comes from a study of CXCR3-negative and CXCR3-positive naive CD8 T cells. Notes on this clonotype: Its antigen remains unidentified.

Overall study results and limits: The study found comparably high diversity in both naive subsets and much lower diversity in memory CD8+ cells.

Naive CD8+ T lymphocytes were specified as CD45RO-CCR7+CD27+CD95-. Carrying UMI labels, the TRB cDNA libraries were prepared through 5' RACE. Reprocessing the 5' RACE reads, TCRdb reports a single entry for every CDR3 protein and omits DNA. The sample data list 90,000 to 95,000 distinct CDR3 sequences. Per the germline V gene, CDR1 is SGHNT and CDR2 is YENEEA. There are 18 residues in the CDR3. This clonotype was obtained from a human donor in good health. Some clones in this sample may be carry-over from other donors' samples. The specimen sequenced was naive CXCR3- CD8+ T cells from blood. Described subset: CD45RO-CCR7+CD27+CD95- naive CD8+ T cells lacking CXCR3 (TNR3-). This chain uses TRBV11-3 with TRBJ2-3; the D gene TCRdb calls, TRBD1, cannot be checked with no DNA. The CDR3 spells CASSAYRAQESGTDTQYF.